Reported below is one TCR beta chain. This clone was counted a single time. The antigen this receptor binds is unknown. No per-base quality is available; no much larger clone lies one base away. Using the deep immunoSEQ assay, multiplex PCR amplified TCR CDR3 regions from genomic DNA. For each cell subset, the extracted genomic DNA was distributed evenly across all wells of several immunoSEQ 96-well plates, and each plate served as one replicate. For sorted subsets, each replicate PCR was loaded with approximately 190 ng genomic DNA, equivalent to roughly 30,000 T cell genomes. The purified libraries were quantified using a Qubit 3.0 fluorometer, sized with a Bioanalyzer 2100, and then quantified again using the KAPA Library Quantification kit. Each immunoSEQ 96-well plate was sequenced on its own single-read 150-cycle Illumina NextSeq 550 flow cell. On the study's bioinformatics: The immunoSEQ output contained only junctional sequences without quality scores, so filtering could not match that applied to full-length reads. To assign V/J genes and CDR3, sequences were annotated using PyIR, a Python wrapper for IgBLAST v1.9, with IMGT germline references. Reads were removed for weak V/J assignments (E-value above 1e-6), missing CDR3, stop codons, out-of-frame junctions, or ambiguous translated residues. V3J clonotypes were defined by identical inferred V gene, J gene, and CDR3 amino acid sequence. Percentage overlap between repertoires was calculated by dividing the number of shared unique clonotypes by the size of the smaller repertoire. Three approaches were used to assess repertoire richness: RTK rarefaction, the Chao1 estimator, and Recon v2.1 estimates of unobserved clonotypes. Generation probabilities for all TCRbeta clonotypes obtained by the gDNA method from a handful of donors were computed using OLGA. TCRdb's version of the immuneACCESS table is confined to in-frame rearrangements and falls short of the full clone set. An unresolved V gene accounts for under half of the shortfall where checked; the remainder is of unknown origin. V and J calls and clone size are copied from that table; D and trimming were computed from the DNA. This sample gives about 2.4 million clones in total; roughly nine tenths of them show up just once. Around 0.15% of the sample belongs to the ten largest clones.

The data stem from a study of shared clonotypes between healthy human individuals (dated by TCRdb to the early 2020s). Background on the whole study: Two women and a few men aged 18 to 49 years were included in the cohort. Per donor, three plates each were used for CD4 naive and CD4 memory, two for CD8 naive, and one for CD8 memory. To estimate repertoire size and how much clonotype sharing occurs between individuals, the study deeply sequenced the blood TCR repertoires of a handful of healthy adults. Libraries were prepared and TCR repertoires were sequenced by different laboratories using diverse techniques, in order to increase sequencing depth and limit assay-specific biases. Each donor's leukapheresis produced roughly between about 0.85 and 10 billion PBMCs. What the authors observed across the whole study: Pairwise subsampling led to the expectation that sequencing depth would affect the degree of clonotype sharing among donors. Only blood was sampled, and tissue TCR repertoires likely differ from those in blood. Rarefaction of sorted-subset datasets indicated incomplete sequencing despite the large sequencing depth. The genetic and exposure-history diversity represented was limited by the small number of donors. Compared with non-shared clonotypes, the clonotypes found in all four sorted-subset donors had higher generation probabilities. Approximately 5% of naive CD4, around 3.5% of naive CD8, about 2.4% of memory CD4, and less than 0.45% of memory CD8 clonotypes were shared across several donors. Naive subsets generally had larger estimated clonotype richness than memory subsets.

Donors were healthy HIV-negative adults with no recently reported acute infections or vaccinations. Every donor was a Caucasian adult living in Nashville, Tennessee, USA. CD4+ T cells were enriched by magnetic negative selection; naive cells were then positively selected on CD45RA, and the negative fraction formed the memory subset. After blood collection by leukapheresis, PBMCs were isolated using Ficoll-Histopaque density gradient centrifugation and then cryopreserved in the vapor phase of liquid nitrogen. Purity and quantity of every magnetically sorted T cell population were checked by analytical flow cytometry. Each sorted fraction had its genomic DNA isolated and then quantified by UV absorbance on a Nanodrop 2000c. V is cut back by 4 bases and J by 7 bases, with 6 bases in the junction unmatched. Reading from cysteine to phenylalanine, the CDR3 counts 15 amino acids. Here the CDR3 DNA is all that survives: 45 bases in frame from base 1. Via the germline V gene (reference sequence), CDR1 is MNHNY and CDR2 SVGAGI.

This TCR was recovered from a man between 18 and 29 years old in good health. The V and J segments used are TRBV6-6 and TRBJ1-6; 8 junctional bases match TRBD1. What was sequenced was naive CD4+ T cells sorted from blood. In light of the paper, this sample's cell subset or site label describes: CD45RA+ positively selected. CDR3 reads: CASSSGQGDNSPLHF. Read as DNA, the sequence is TGTGCCAGCAGTTCCGGACAGGGCGACAATTCACCCCTCCACTTT.